The 23 T cell receptor beta chains below come from one sample, sequenced in a study of cytomegalovirus exposure and HLA in healthy donors. TCRdb keeps only in-frame clones here, not all; method: immunoSEQ multiplex PCR. Among some 200,000 clones listed, around nine tenths were seen once. Sequenced: PBMCs. The receptors were sampled from a woman aged 18-35 years in good health and CMV-seronegative.

The chain couples TRBV18 to TRBJ1-2, with TRBD1 matching 9 bases. Looked up from germline, CDR1 is KGHSH and CDR2 is LQKENI. V trimming: 1 base; J trimming: 8 bases; junction bases outside the gene matches: 8. CDR3 length: 15 residues. CDR3 protein: CASSPQAQGAEGYTF. CDR3 coding DNA: TGTGCCAGCTCACCACAAGCACAGGGGGCAGAGGGCTACACCTTC.

V gene TRBV6-5 combines with J gene TRBJ1-2; TRBD1 matches 9 bases. Germline values: CDR1 MNHEY, CDR2 SVGAGI. The CDR3 contains 15 residues. Trimming removed 4 bases from V and 8 bases from J; junction bases left unmatched: 11. This chain's CDR3 is CASSSTGGNMKGYTF. CDR3 DNA: TGTGCCAGCAGTTCCACAGGGGGCAACATGAAGGGCTACACCTTC.

This clone was seen a handful of times. V is TRBV28 and J is TRBJ2-7; TRBD1 matches 11 bases. The CDR3 has 13 amino acids. Per germline, CDR1 MDHEN and CDR2 SYDVKM. J gave up 3 bases and V 5 bases, and 0 bases lay outside the gene matches. The DNA for the CDR3 is TGTGCCAGCAGTGGGACAGGGGGCTACGAGCAGTACTTC. Amino acids: CASSGTGGYEQYF.

This sequence joins TRBV11-2 and TRBJ2-1; 8 bases match TRBD2. The CDR3 totals 14 residues. The germline gives CDR1 SGHAT, CDR2 FQNNGV. The V gene end was trimmed by 2 bases and the J gene end by 5 bases; junction bases not matched to a gene: 2. DNA of the CDR3: TGTGCCAGCAGCTTACTAGCGGGTAACAATGAGCAGTTCTTC. As protein: CASSLLAGNNEQFF.

The J gene is TRBJ2-7, the V gene TRBV7-2; TRBD2 might be the D (6 bases). Germline assignment: CDR1 SGHTA and CDR2 FQGNSA. The CDR3 spans 15 residues. V lost 4 bases and J 2 bases, leaving 15 bases between the germline ends. The CDR3 DNA is TGTGCCAGCAGCTCCTGGCGGGATAGTACCTACGAGCAGTACTTC. It encodes CASSSWRDSTYEQYF.

V gene TRBV5-6 combines with J gene TRBJ1-1, with D possibly TRBD1 on 6 matching bases. Germline V gives CDR1 SGHDT, CDR2 YYEEEE. The CDR3 runs to 14 residues. Trimming removed 1 base from V and 5 bases from J, with 12 bases in between. CDR3 protein: CASSLYQGWTEAFF. CDR3 sequence (DNA): TGTGCCAGCAGCTTGTATCAGGGGTGGACTGAAGCTTTCTTT.

Here the CDR3 DNA reads TGTGCCAGCAGCGTGGGGGGAAGGAGTGGAAACACCATATATTTT. It specifies CASSVGGRSGNTIYF. This rearrangement joins TRBV9 to TRBJ1-3; D is possibly TRBD1 (5 bases). V shed 2 bases and J shed 3 bases, with 12 bases lying between them. CDR1 and CDR2 from the germline V gene are SGDLS and YYNGEE. The CDR3 spans 15 residues.

This chain connects TRBV19 to TRBJ2-3; 9 bases match TRBD1. The V gene's germline CDR1 is LNHDA and CDR2 SQIVND (reference sequence). This CDR3 has 17 residues. With 4 bases clipped from V and 0 bases from J, the junction kept 8 bases outside the gene matches. DNA for the CDR3: TGTGCCAGTAGTACCCTATTACAGGGGGCTAGCACAGATACGCAGTATTTT. This gives the protein CASSTLLQGASTDTQYF.

V is TRBV2 and J is TRBJ1-5; perhaps TRBD1 as D (5 bases). Trimming pared 1 base from V and 6 bases from J, leaving 10 bases between. From germline, CDR1 is SNHLY and CDR2 FYNNEI. CDR3 length equals 14 residues. The CDR3 is CASSEGQGRQPQHF. The CDR3 DNA is TGTGCCAGCAGTGAAGGGCAGGGTCGTCAGCCCCAGCATTTT.

This rearrangement joins TRBV27 to TRBJ1-2; D might be TRBD1 (5 bases). The V end lost 5 bases, the J end lost 5 bases, and 9 bases lay between the germline ends. CDR1 MNHEY and CDR2 SMNVEV come from the germline V gene (reference sequence). The CDR3 extends over 12 amino acids. The CDR3 here is CASSGGVYGYTF. DNA for the CDR3: TGTGCCAGCAGTGGGGGGGTTTATGGCTACACCTTC.

V usage is TRBV5-1 and J usage is TRBJ2-7, with TRBD2 matching over 14 bases. In germline, CDR1 is SGHRS, CDR2 YFSETQ. The CDR3 sequence is 15 residues long. With 4 bases clipped from V and 5 bases from J, the junction kept 5 bases outside the gene matches. The CDR3 loop is CASSVGTSGSDEQYF. For the CDR3, the DNA is TGCGCCAGCAGCGTCGGGACTAGCGGGAGTGACGAGCAGTACTTC.

The rearrangement uses TRBV19 and TRBJ2-7, with TRBD1 matching 9 bases. V lost 11 bases to trimming and J lost 3 bases; unmatched junction nucleotides: 2. There are 11 residues in the CDR3. Germline V gives CDR1 LNHDA, CDR2 SQIVND (reference sequence). The CDR3 DNA sequence: TGTGCCTCGACAGGGGGCTACGAGCAGTACTTC. This translates into CASTGGYEQYF.

The chain uses TRBV19 and TRBJ1-2; D not certain. The germline CDR1 and CDR2 sequences are LNHDA and SQIVND (reference sequence). The CDR3 runs to 11 residues. V dropped 8 bases and J dropped 10 bases, with 14 bases sitting between them. The CDR3: CASFTGFDYTF. The CDR3 region has the DNA TGTGCCAGTTTCACCGGGTTTGACTACACCTTC.

This chain joins TRBV5-1 and TRBJ2-1; the match to TRBD2 covers 7 bases. This CDR3 comprises 16 residues. The J segment lost 0 bases and the V segment lost 4 bases, leaving 7 bases of the junction unmatched. CDR1 is SGHRS, CDR2 YFSETQ, per germline. Here the CDR3 reads CASSLDGGSSYNEQFF. For the CDR3, the DNA is TGCGCCAGCAGCCTAGACGGCGGGAGCTCCTACAATGAGCAGTTCTTC.

The chain combines TRBV5-1 with TRBJ2-1; no clear D gene. Germline CDR1 is SGHRS and CDR2 is YFSETQ. V lost 4 bases to trimming and J lost 2 bases, with 13 bases between them. The CDR3 has 15 residues. Here the CDR3 reads CASSPDWRAYNEQFF. CDR3 bases: TGCGCCAGCAGCCCCGACTGGCGAGCCTACAATGAGCAGTTCTTC. The whole variable domain, filled in from reference TRBV5-1 and TRBJ2-1, reads KAGVTQTPRYLIKTRGQQVTLSCSPISGHRSVSWYQQTPGQGLQFLFEYFSETQRNKGNFPGRFSGRQFSNSRSEMNVSTLELGDSALYLCASSPDWRAYNEQFFGPGTRLTVL.

The chain employs TRBV9 and TRBJ2-5; a possible D gene is TRBD1 (6 bases). This CDR3 comprises 15 residues. Germline assignment: CDR1 SGDLS and CDR2 YYNGEE. Trimming took off 3 bases at V and 1 base at J, with 13 bases between the two ends. CDR3 sequence: CASSGAGTSQETQYF. The DNA for the CDR3 is TGTGCCAGCAGCGGAGCCGGGACAAGCCAAGAGACCCAGTACTTC.

The table lists this clone with a few counts. The chain uses TRBV28 and TRBJ2-1; 10 bases are a match to TRBD1. After removal of 5 bases from V and 6 bases from J, the junction contained 4 bases not matched to a gene. The germline V gene has CDR1 MDHEN and CDR2 SYDVKM. The CDR3 runs to 14 residues. CDR3 DNA: TGTGCCAGCAGTCCTTGGACAGGGGGCAATGAGCAGTTCTTC. As protein: CASSPWTGGNEQFF.

The rearrangement joins TRBV5-1 to TRBJ2-5; D remains ambiguous. The germline V gene has CDR1 SGHRS and CDR2 YFSETQ. This CDR3 spans 16 amino acids. Trimming took off 0 bases at V and 5 bases at J, with 17 bases between the two ends. The CDR3 reads CASSLGGQSGVETQYF. CDR3 bases: TGCGCCAGCAGCTTGGGAGGCCAATCCGGTGTGGAGACCCAGTACTTC.

The J gene is TRBJ2-7, the V gene TRBV6-1; 14 bases align to TRBD2. CDR1 and CDR2 (germline): MNHNS, SASEGT. The V and J ends lost 4 bases and 6 bases, in that order; junction bases with no gene match: 11. This CDR3 is built from 17 residues. The CDR3 DNA follows: TGTGCCAGCAGTGGACTAGCGGGAGGGCCCTTGATCAGCGAGCAGTACTTC. Its protein product is CASSGLAGGPLISEQYF.

The chain couples TRBV15 to TRBJ2-6; D ambiguous. The ends were cut back, 0 bases at V and 1 base at J, with 7 bases in the middle. CDR1 and CDR2 from the germline V gene are LNHNV and YYDKDF (reference sequence). The CDR3 spans 16 residues. The CDR3 DNA follows: TGTGCCACCAGCAGAGATCGGGTATCTGGGGCCAACGTCCTGACTTTC. Protein sequence: CATSRDRVSGANVLTF.

The chain couples TRBV6-1 to TRBJ1-2, with D uncertain. The CDR3 has 12 residues. The germline CDR1 and CDR2 sequences are MNHNS and SASEGT. Trimming shortened V by 6 bases and J by 8 bases, and 13 bases separated the two germline ends. CDR3 amino acids: CASSQRSGGYTF. CDR3 nucleotides: TGTGCCAGCAGCCAGCGAAGCGGGGGCTACACCTTC.

The rearrangement joins TRBV4-1 to TRBJ1-5, with 8 bases that match TRBD1. V was pared by 4 bases and J by 5 bases, with 7 bases of the junction left unmatched. The germline V gene encodes CDR1 MGHRA and CDR2 YSYEKL. CDR3 length: 15 residues. This CDR3 reads CASSPGQAAHQPQHF. Written as DNA, the CDR3 is TGCGCCAGCAGCCCGGGACAGGCCGCCCATCAGCCCCAGCATTTT.

The chain combines TRBV6-5 with TRBJ2-7; 7 positions match TRBD2. The CDR3 runs to 13 residues. Germline CDR1 reads MNHEY; CDR2 reads SVGAGI. J lost 3 bases, V lost 6 bases, and 5 bases had no gene match. The chain's CDR3 is CASRPRDYYEQYF. In DNA form, the CDR3 reads TGTGCCAGCAGACCCCGGGACTACTACGAGCAGTACTTC.